The clone carrying this T cell receptor beta chain was observed many times. Its antigen is currently unknown. The data belong to a study of response to subunit inactivated influenza vaccine. Using its own MiXCR run on the RT-PCR reads, TCRdb lists one record per CDR3 protein. The sample has around 580,000 distinct CDR3 sequences, approximately 10% seen once. This CDR3 has 13 amino acids. Per germline, CDR1 DFQATT and CDR2 SNEGSKA (reference sequence). Losses at the gene ends were 5 bases for V and 4 bases for J; bases not matched to a gene: 7. Notes on the study in general: The authors proposed limited new T cell recruitment per seasonal influenza vaccination.

The rearrangement uses TRBV20-1 and TRBJ2-7; 8 bases map to TRBD1. The receptor was derived from a man aged 50-60 years who received an inactivated influenza vaccine. This material consisted of PBMCs from blood, taken on the day of vaccination. The CDR3 nucleotides are TGCAGTGCTGGACAGGGACCGGGGTACGAGCAGTACTTC. Amino acids: CSAGQGPGYEQYF.